Listed below are T cell receptor beta chains from one sample, sequenced in a study of T-cell reconstitution after alpha-beta-depleted transplantation in children. A single record per CDR3 protein comes from TCRdb applying MiXCR to the PCR reads. The repertoire holds 600,000 to 800,000 distinct CDR3 sequences, around 12% seen once, with 0.79% in the top ten. The source material was PBMCs, sampled before TCRalphabeta/CD19-depleted stem cell transplant. The receptor source for this set is a girl aged 2 to 9 with congenital amegakaryocytic thrombocytopenia, due to receive a stem cell transplant. CDR3s include the opening cysteine and the closing phenylalanine or tryptophan. Each record gives: D gene, V gene, clone size, J gene, CDR3 DNA, CDR3 protein. A D gene is named only where the DNA matches it firmly. Size is stated for part of the rows, as once, few or many counts, or as a class when the clone is expanded.

D: .; V: TRBV5-5; size: few; J: TRBJ2-1; DNA: TGTGCCAGCAGCTTCTTGGTAGAGGGAAATGAGCAGTTCTTC; CDR3: CASSFLVEGNEQFF
D: .; V: TRBV29-1; size: .; J: TRBJ2-1; DNA: TGCGCCCCGGAGGGAGCAACATACAATGAGCAGTTCTTC; CDR3: CAPEGATYNEQFF
D: .; V: TRBV5-1; size: .; J: TRBJ2-7; DNA: TGCGCCAGCAGCTTGCGGGGAGAGACAGACGAGCAGTACTTC; CDR3: CASSLRGETDEQYF
D: .; V: TRBV6-5; size: .; J: TRBJ2-1; DNA: TGTGCCAGCAGTTACGCCGGGGACCGGAGAAATGAGCAGTTCTTC; CDR3: CASSYAGDRRNEQFF
D: .; V: TRBV21-1; size: many; J: TRBJ2-1; DNA: TGTGCCAGCAGCAAAGAGACTAGCCTGTATAACTACAATGAGCAGTTCTTC; CDR3: CASSKETSLYNYNEQFF
D: TRBD2; V: TRBV7-9; size: many; J: TRBJ2-7; DNA: TGTGCCAGCAGCCCCCAAGCGGGAGGTTCCTACGAGCAGTACTTC; CDR3: CASSPQAGGSYEQYF
D: .; V: TRBV20-1; size: many; J: TRBJ1-4; DNA: TGCAGTGCCGGACGGGCAACTAATGAAAAACTGTTTTTT; CDR3: CSAGRATNEKLFF
D: .; V: TRBV12-3/TRBV12-4; size: .; J: TRBJ2-4; DNA: TGTGCCAGCAGTTTTCTGGTAGCAAACATTCAGTACTTC; CDR3: CASSFLVANIQYF
D: .; V: TRBV5-5; size: .; J: TRBJ1-2; DNA: TGTGCCAGCAGCTTGGGAGGGCCAGGCTATGGCTACACCTTC; CDR3: CASSLGGPGYGYTF
D: TRBD1; V: TRBV12-3/TRBV12-4; size: few; J: TRBJ1-4; DNA: TGTGCCAGCAGTTTCGTGGGACAGGGCCCAACTAATGAAAAACTGTTTTTT; CDR3: CASSFVGQGPTNEKLFF
D: .; V: TRBV2; size: many; J: TRBJ1-5; DNA: TGTGCCAGCAGTGAAACAGCTTATAGCAATCAGCCCCAGCATTTT; CDR3: CASSETAYSNQPQHF
D: TRBD1; V: TRBV2; size: few; J: TRBJ1-5; DNA: TGTGCCAGCAGTGGAAGCAGGGGGAATCAGCCCCAGCATTTT; CDR3: CASSGSRGNQPQHF
D: .; V: TRBV7-6; size: few; J: TRBJ1-1; DNA: TGTGCCAGCAGCTTTTCAGGGTCGGGGTCGGACACTGAAGCTTTCTTT; CDR3: CASSFSGSGSDTEAFF
D: TRBD2; V: TRBV4-1; size: many; J: TRBJ2-1; DNA: TGCGCCAGCAGCCAAGGGGCTAGCGGGAGTTACAATGAGCAGTTCTTC; CDR3: CASSQGASGSYNEQFF
D: TRBD2; V: TRBV20-1; size: .; J: TRBJ2-1; DNA: TGCAGTGCTAGAGGCCGGGAGGAAAACAATGAGCAGTTCTTC; CDR3: CSARGREENNEQFF
D: .; V: TRBV7-9; size: many; J: TRBJ2-1; DNA: TGTGCCAGCAGCTTGGTATCCGGCTCCTACAATGAGCAGTTCTTC; CDR3: CASSLVSGSYNEQFF
D: .; V: TRBV12-3/TRBV12-4; size: many; J: TRBJ2-3; DNA: TGTGCCAGCACCTTTGGGGTCGCCAGCACAGATACGCAGTATTTT; CDR3: CASTFGVASTDTQYF
D: .; V: TRBV18; size: many; J: TRBJ1-1; DNA: TGTGCCAGCTCAGGAGAACAGAACACTGAAGCTTTCTTT; CDR3: CASSGEQNTEAFF
D: .; V: TRBV20-1; size: many; J: TRBJ2-1; DNA: TGCAGTGCCAGGAAGACTGGGCTCGCGACCGATGAGCAGTTCTTC; CDR3: CSARKTGLATDEQFF
D: .; V: TRBV12-3/TRBV12-4; size: many; J: TRBJ2-1; DNA: TGTGCCAGCTGTACCTCCGCGTCGGATGAGCAGTTCTTC; CDR3: CASCTSASDEQFF
D: .; V: TRBV12-3/TRBV12-4; size: few; J: TRBJ1-2; DNA: TGTGCCAGCAGTTTAACAGAAGGCTATGGCTACACCTTC; CDR3: CASSLTEGYGYTF
D: TRBD2; V: TRBV7-8; size: many; J: TRBJ2-1; DNA: TGTGCCAGCAGCCTCTTTACTAGCGACAATGAGCAGTTCTTC; CDR3: CASSLFTSDNEQFF
D: .; V: TRBV28; size: few; J: TRBJ2-5; DNA: TGTGCCAGCACCTCCAGGGGTGAGACCCAGTACTTC; CDR3: CASTSRGETQYF
D: .; V: TRBV5-3; size: .; J: TRBJ2-1; DNA: TGTGCCATGAGCTTCGGGCTCCTCGGGGGATTCAATGAGCAGTTCTTC; CDR3: CAMSFGLLGGFNEQFF